A single sample is the source of the 27 T cell receptor beta chains below, sequenced in a study of TET2 disruption in CD19-targeted CAR T cells. Treatment reported: autologous CTL019 cells: CD19 CAR with 4-1BB and CD3 zeta domains. Profiled with immunoSEQ multiplex PCR; TCRdb holds only in-frame clones, not every one. In all, the sample yields more than 25,000 clones. Their antigens remain unidentified. This material consisted of CD8- CAR+ T cells sorted from cultured blood T cells, taken for CD19 CAR T cell therapy. The subset denotes: CD8-negative CAR-positive T cells from the infusion product. These TCRs come from a man between 65 and 85 years old with chronic lymphocytic leukemia.

On this clone itself: Sequencing ends 3 residues short of the CDR3 end; the germline J gene provides the rest. The chain is built from TRBV6-2 or TRBV6-3 and TRBJ2-5; D gene uncertain. The germline V gene has CDR1 MNHEY and CDR2 SVGEGT. The CDR3 is made up of 16 amino acids. Trimming took off 0 bases at V and 6 bases at J, with 17 bases between the two ends. CDR3 bases read: TGTGCCAGCAGTTACTCTGGATCTAGGCGCAATAAGACC. Translated: CASSYSGSRRNKT. The CDR3, in full, reads CASSYSGSRRNKTQYF.

This clone counts as medium-sized by frequency. The CDR3 extends 3 residues past the end of the read, so its final part is completed from the germline J gene. Within the sample, other DNA sequences also encode this same CDR3. The chain couples TRBV19 to TRBJ1-1, with a weak D call TRBD1 (6 bases). Looked up from germline, CDR1 is LNHDA and CDR2 is SQIVND (reference sequence). Trimming removed 6 bases from V and 0 bases from J, with 8 bases in between. The CDR3 covers 13 residues. The sequenced CDR3 bases are TGTGCCAGTAGCGACAGGTTGAACACTGAA. Translation gives CASSDRLNTE. The complete CDR3 sequence is CASSDRLNTEAFF.

About this clone itself: The read halts 3 residues ahead of the CDR3 end, with the missing end drawn from the germline J gene. The chain employs TRBV7-6 and TRBJ2-3; D might be TRBD1 (5 bases). There are 16 residues in the CDR3. Germline CDR1 and CDR2: SGHVS and FNYEAQ. V lost 2 bases and J lost 0, with 12 bases in between. CDR3 DNA, as far as it was read: TGTGCCAGCAGCTTATGGGGCAAGGAAAGCACAGATACG. Protein sequence: CASSLWGKESTDT. The whole CDR3 reads CASSLWGKESTDTQYF.

In the case of this clone: One junction end disagrees with the germline gene, perhaps due to a read error. The read is 3 residues too short to cover the CDR3 end, so that end is filled in from the germline J gene. The chain carries TRBV18 and TRBJ2-3; 15 nucleotides line up with TRBD2. This CDR3 has 18 amino acids. Per germline, CDR1 KGHSH and CDR2 LQKENI. The sequenced CDR3 bases are TGTGCCAGCCCACCACGGACTAGCGGGGGGGGCCGACAAGAGACG. Translating it yields CASPPRTSGGGRQET. Given in full, the CDR3 is CASPPRTSGGGRQETQYF.

With respect to this clone: The CDR3 extends 3 residues past the end of the read, so its final part is completed from the germline J gene. The V call is TRBV20-1, the J call TRBJ1-1; 7 bases line up with TRBD1. Germline V gives CDR1 DFQATT, CDR2 SNEGSKA (reference sequence). CDR3 length: 12 residues. The trim removed 7 bases at V and 6 bases at J, leaving 8 bases unmatched. CDR3 DNA (partial): TGCAGTGTCTTACAGGGGCTTCCTGAA. As protein: CSVLQGLPE. The complete CDR3 reads CSVLQGLPEAFF.

Turning to this clone: The read falls 3 residues short of the CDR3 end, and the missing part is taken from the germline J gene. Within the sample, other DNA sequences also encode this same CDR3. J is TRBJ1-2 and V is TRBV7-9; 9 bases map to TRBD1. CDR3 size: 14 residues. CDR1 SEHNR and CDR2 FQNEAQ come from the germline V gene (reference sequence). The ends lost 6 bases at V and 6 bases at J; junction bases unmatched: 8. The sequenced CDR3 bases are TGTGCCAGCAGGTTTGCGGGACAGGGCCATGGC. Translation gives CASRFAGQGHG. The entire CDR3 protein reads CASRFAGQGHGYTF.

Comment on this clone: The read halts 3 residues ahead of the CDR3 end, with the missing end drawn from the germline J gene. V usage is TRBV19 and J usage is TRBJ2-3; 11 bases fit TRBD2. Looked up from germline, CDR1 is LNHDA and CDR2 is SQIVND (reference sequence). V dropped 5 bases and J dropped 5; count of bases not matched to a gene: 12. CDR3 size: 17 residues. CDR3 sequence reads: CASSLDSGGAGIDTQYF. CDR3 DNA (partial): TGTGCCAGTAGTTTGGATAGCGGGGGGGCCGGGATAGATACG.

In regard to this clone: The read finishes 3 residues shy of the CDR3 end, and the germline J gene is used to complete it. The rearrangement links TRBV7-2 to TRBJ1-6; 8 positions agree with TRBD1. This CDR3 is 15 amino acids long. The V gene's germline CDR1 is SGHTA and CDR2 FQGNSA. Germline trimming cut 5 bases from V and 7 bases from J; bases unmatched to any gene: 7. The part of the CDR3 DNA that was read is TGTGCCAGCAGCGCCACAGGGGGGAACAATTCACCC. It encodes CASSATGGNNSP. The whole CDR3 sequence reads CASSATGGNNSPLHF.

The CDR3 loop is CASSPPRGSPTDTQYF. The CDR3 DNA, read in part, is TGTGCCAGCAGTCCCCCCCGGGGTAGCCCCACAGATACG. The V and J genes are TRBV12-3 or TRBV12-4 and TRBJ2-3; TRBD2 is a possible D gene (5 bases). The read ends 3 residues before the CDR3 terminus; that terminus is restored from the germline J gene. Trimming removed 5 bases from V and 2 bases from J, with 17 bases in between. The CDR3 extends over 16 amino acids.

Comment on this clone: With the read ending 3 residues before the CDR3 end, the germline J gene is used to fill in that end. This chain joins TRBV20-1 and TRBJ2-3, with a weak D call TRBD2 (6 bases). The germline CDR1 and CDR2 sequences are DFQATT and SNEGSKA (reference sequence). The CDR3 totals 13 residues. CDR3: CSATRWGEETQYF. The sequenced part of the CDR3 DNA is TGCAGTGCTACCCGGTGGGGGGAAGAGACG.

Regarding this clone: The CDR3 end lies 3 residues beyond the end of the read and is filled in from the germline J gene. V is TRBV7-9 and J is TRBJ2-4, with TRBD1 identical over 9 bases. This CDR3 comprises 15 residues. Germline V gene data show CDR1 as SEHNR and CDR2 as FQNEAQ (reference sequence). The CDR3 is CASSFPQGAQETQYF. Partial CDR3 DNA: TGTGCCAGCAGCTTCCCACAGGGGGCGCAGGAGACT.

A word on this clone: The read is 3 residues too short to cover the CDR3 end, so that end is filled in from the germline J gene. This sequence joins TRBV20-1 and TRBJ1-5; D perhaps matches TRBD1 (6 bases). V dropped 5 bases and J dropped 9 bases, with 29 bases sitting between them. The CDR3 loop spans 17 amino acids. Germline V gene lookup returns CDR1 DFQATT and CDR2 SNEGSKA (reference sequence). The CDR3 region is CSAPLGGYRQASSPQHF. CDR3 DNA (partial): TGCAGTGCTCCCCTAGGGGGTTATCGGCAGGCCAGTTCGCCC.

Concerning this clone: Read coverage stops 3 residues before the CDR3 terminus; the germline J gene supplies the remainder. This chain connects TRBV20-1 to TRBJ2-4; 7 bases are shared with TRBD1. The CDR3 length is 15 residues. Per the germline V gene, CDR1 is DFQATT and CDR2 is SNEGSKA (reference sequence). The sequenced CDR3 bases are TGCAGTGCTACGACAGGGTCGGACTTCTATCAGCCT. It is translated as CSATTGSDFYQP. The whole CDR3 protein is CSATTGSDFYQPQYF.

On this clone: The read ends 3 residues before the CDR3 terminus; that terminus is restored from the germline J gene. V gene TRBV12-5 combines with J gene TRBJ1-2, with TRBD1 matching 7 bases. The CDR3 is made up of 17 amino acids. CDR1 LGHNT and CDR2 FRNRAP come from the germline V gene. The part of the CDR3 DNA that was read is TGTGCTAGTGGTTTGGCTCCACGGACAGGCTGGGCAGATACC. Protein sequence: CASGLAPRTGWADT. The complete CDR3 reads CASGLAPRTGWADTYTF.

A note on this clone: The read ends 3 residues early relative to the CDR3; the germline J gene fills the gap. The rearrangement joins TRBV7-9 to TRBJ1-4; TRBD1 agrees at 8 bases. V dropped 5 bases and J dropped 8; count of bases not matched to a gene: 4. CDR3 length: 13 residues. CDR1 and CDR2 (germline): SEHNR, FQNEAQ (reference sequence). CDR3 loop: CASSQGAFEKLFF. Incomplete CDR3 DNA: TGTGCCAGCAGCCAGGGGGCGTTCGAAAAA.

About this clone: The read ends 3 residues before the CDR3 terminus; that terminus is restored from the germline J gene. Other DNA sequences of this sample code for an identical CDR3. The chain employs TRBV2 and TRBJ1-2; D is undetermined. CDR3 size: 13 residues. Germline V gives CDR1 SNHLY, CDR2 FYNNEI. The chain's CDR3 is CASSEGGLAGYTF. The CDR3 DNA, read in part, is TGTGCCAGCAGTGAAGGAGGTTTGGCTGGT.

As for this clone: The CDR3 end is not reached by the read, which stops 3 residues before it; the germline J gene fills it in. The V and J genes are TRBV12-3 or TRBV12-4 and TRBJ2-7; 7 nucleotides match TRBD1. V shed 6 bases, J shed 6 bases, and the junction held 14 bases outside the gene matches. The CDR3 loop spans 15 amino acids. The part of the CDR3 DNA that was read is TGTGCCAGCAGCCCCCAGACAGGGCCGGGGCGCGAG. Translation gives CASSPQTGPGRE. The full CDR3 sequence reads CASSPQTGPGREQYF.

A note on this clone: Coverage ceases 3 residues before the CDR3 finishes, and the germline J gene fills in the end. This chain connects TRBV12-3 or TRBV12-4 to TRBJ2-4; TRBD1 is a possible D gene (5 bases). The CDR3 is 14 residues long. The V end was cut by 6 bases, the J end by 3 bases, with 12 bases between. The CDR3 bases that were read are TGTGCCAGCAGCCAGGGAAGTGGCAAAAACATT. This translates into CASSQGSGKNI. The CDR3 as a whole reads CASSQGSGKNIQYF.

This CDR3 is CASSLQGSNYGYTF. Incomplete CDR3 DNA: TGTGCCAGCAGCTTACAGGGTTCTAACTATGGC. The chain has TRBV11-2 and TRBJ1-2; D perhaps matches TRBD1 (5 bases). The read is 3 residues too short to cover the CDR3 end, so that end is filled in from the germline J gene. Germline V gene sequence: CDR1 SGHAT, CDR2 FQNNGV. This CDR3 is 14 amino acids long. V was pared by 2 bases and J by 0 bases, with 7 bases between. The entire variable domain, with the rest obtained from reference TRBV11-2 and TRBJ1-2, is as follows: EAGVAQSPRYKIIEKRQSVAFWCNPISGHATLYWYQQILGQGPKLLIQFQNNGVVDDSQLPKDRFSAERLKGVDSTLKIQPAKLEDSAVYLCASSLQGSNYGYTFGSGTRLTVV.

Worth noting for this clone: The observed sequence ends 3 residues before the CDR3 terminus, with the missing tail filled in from the germline J gene. V and J are TRBV18 and TRBJ1-3; D is uncertain. CDR3 length: 13 residues. V was trimmed by 6 bases and J by 3 bases, leaving 9 bases between them. Germline assignment: CDR1 KGHSH and CDR2 LQKENI. The sequenced part of the CDR3 DNA is TGTGCCAGCTCCCAGAGTCGTGGAAACACC. Amino acids: CASSQSRGNT. The whole CDR3 sequence reads CASSQSRGNTIYF.

Partial CDR3 DNA: TGTGCCAGCAGCCTCGACAGCAATTCTAACTATGGC. Its translation is CASSLDSNSNYG. The full CDR3 reads CASSLDSNSNYGYTF. The chain carries TRBV6-2 or TRBV6-3 and TRBJ1-2; tentatively, D is TRBD1 (5 bases). The read gets to within 3 residues of the CDR3 end, and the germline J gene fills in the rest. This CDR3 comprises 15 residues. The germline V gene has CDR1 MNHEY and CDR2 SVGEGT. Between the trimmed V and J ends, which lost 6 bases and 0 bases, there was a span of 14 bases.

Comment on this clone: The CDR3 end is not reached by the read, which stops 3 residues before it; the germline J gene fills it in. The genes are TRBV20-1 and TRBJ2-3; 10 bases are shared with TRBD2. With V trimmed by 2 bases and J by 1 base, 6 bases remained unmatched. CDR1 and CDR2 (germline): DFQATT, SNEGSKA (reference sequence). This CDR3 has 16 amino acids. Incomplete CDR3 DNA: TGCAGTGCTAGAAACCCTAGCGGGGGAGGCACAGATACG. Amino acids: CSARNPSGGGTDT. The whole CDR3 is CSARNPSGGGTDTQYF.

Note on this clone: The read terminates 3 residues ahead of where the CDR3 ends, so the germline J gene completes it. The V and J genes are TRBV19 and TRBJ1-2; D is uncertain. The CDR3 is 14 residues long. Germline V gene lookup returns CDR1 LNHDA and CDR2 SQIVND (reference sequence). With 0 bases removed from V and 5 bases from J, the gap between germline ends came to 10 bases. CDR3 DNA (partial): TGTGCCAGTAGTATAGATCAGCGGACGTATGGC. It specifies CASSIDQRTYG. The full CDR3 is CASSIDQRTYGYTF.

A note on this clone: A read error may account for a junction end that differs from germline. From the germline J gene comes the end of the CDR3, since the read stops 3 residues before it. Within the sample, other DNA sequences also encode this same CDR3. The rearrangement uses TRBV5-5 and TRBJ1-2; 7 nucleotides match TRBD1. The CDR3 covers 15 residues. Per the germline V gene, CDR1 is SGHKS and CDR2 is YYEKEE (reference sequence). Incomplete CDR3 DNA: TGTGCCAGCAGCTTGGATGCAGGGGGAGGTTATGGT. It translates to CASSLDAGGGYG. The whole CDR3 protein is CASSLDAGGGYGYTF.

Points on this clone: The read falls 3 residues short of the CDR3 end, and the missing part is taken from the germline J gene. J is TRBJ2-2 and V is TRBV7-9, with D unclear. Trimming took off 5 bases at V and 6 bases at J, with 10 bases between the two ends. The CDR3 has 13 residues. CDR1 is SEHNR, CDR2 FQNEAQ, per germline (reference sequence). CDR3 residues: CASSLSRAGELFF. Partial CDR3 DNA: TGTGCCAGCAGCCTTAGTAGGGCCGGGGAG.

Turning to this clone: The junction and the germline gene differ at one end; a read error may be behind it. Coverage ceases 3 residues before the CDR3 finishes, and the germline J gene fills in the end. The gene calls are TRBV7-3 and TRBJ1-1; perhaps TRBD1 as D (5 bases). This CDR3 contains 15 residues. Germline V gene data show CDR1 as SGHTA and CDR2 as FQGTGA. The CDR3 sequence is CSSSLMGGTSGGAFF. The DNA read from the CDR3 is TGTTCCAGCAGCTTAATGGGCGGGACTAGCGGGGGA.

Here the CDR3 reads CASSEDPKGANYGQYF. CDR3 DNA (partial): TGTGCCAGCAGTGAAGACCCGAAGGGGGCTAACTATGGT. This chain connects TRBV6-1 to TRBJ2-4, with 7 positions matching TRBD1. The CDR3 end falls 3 residues outside the read, so it is completed with the germline J gene. The CDR3 loop spans 16 amino acids. CDR1 is MNHNS, CDR2 SASEGT, per germline.